Listed here are 26 T cell receptor beta chains from one sample, sequenced in a study of T-cell reconstitution after alpha-beta-depleted transplantation in children. Unique molecular identifiers tagged the TCRbeta library. TCRdb re-analysed the PCR reads in MiXCR, keeping a single row per CDR3 protein. Of about 210,000 distinct CDR3 sequences in the sample, approximately 15% were seen once. The source was PBMCs, mostly from graft donor cells, collected 360 days after TCRalphabeta/CD19-depleted stem cell transplant. These receptors all come from a male patient aged 2-10 years who had a stem cell transplant for acute lymphoblastic leukemia, so the T cells may come from the graft donor.

The CDR3 protein is CASSGSGTEQYF. The CDR3 nucleotides are TGTGCCAGCAGCGGATCCGGGACCGAGCAGTACTTC. This chain joins TRBV7-2 and TRBJ2-7, with D possibly being TRBD1 or TRBD2 (5 bases each). Trimming removed 5 bases from V and 6 bases from J, with 11 bases in between. Germline V CDR1 and CDR2: SGHTA, FQGNSA. CDR3 size: 12 residues. The complete variable domain, with remaining parts taken from reference TRBV7-2 and TRBJ2-7, reads GAGVSQSPSNKVTEKGKDVELRCDPISGHTALYWYRQSLGQGLEFLIYFQGNSAPDKSGLPSDRFSAERTGGSVSTLTIQRTQQEDSAVYLCASSGSGTEQYFGPGTRLTVT.

In its sample, this clonotype was seen a few times. V is TRBV12-3 or TRBV12-4 and J is TRBJ2-3, with a possible D match to TRBD2 (6 bases). The V end lost 6 bases, the J end lost 4 bases, and 11 bases lay between the germline ends. CDR3 length: 13 amino acids. CDR3 in DNA: TGTGCCAGCAGCCTACGCGGGGCAGATACGCAGTATTTT. Encoded protein: CASSLRGADTQYF.

The V gene is TRBV7-6, the J gene TRBJ2-3; 10 nucleotides align to TRBD2. The length of the CDR3 is 16 residues. From germline, CDR1 is SGHVS and CDR2 FNYEAQ. With V trimmed by 5 bases and J by 0 bases, 5 bases remained unmatched. CDR3 protein: CASSALAGASTDTQYF. CDR3 DNA: TGTGCCAGCAGCGCGCTAGCGGGGGCCAGCACAGATACGCAGTATTTT.

This clonotype was observed a handful of times. The V and J genes are TRBV12-3 or TRBV12-4 and TRBJ2-3, with D unresolved. Between the trimmed V and J ends, which lost 6 bases and 7 bases, there was a span of 11 bases. The CDR3 contains 12 residues. CDR3: CASRSTENTQYF. The CDR3 DNA is TGTGCCAGCAGGTCGACGGAGAATACGCAGTATTTT.

This clonotype has more than one count but fewer than ten. The chain employs TRBV23-1 and TRBJ1-1; unclear D gene. TRBV23-1 is noted as an ORF with a role that remains uncertain. V shed 10 bases and J shed 3 bases, with 18 bases lying between them. This CDR3 contains 14 residues. CDR3 sequence reads: CATPSGVGDTEAFF. CDR3 bases: TGCGCCACCCCCTCCGGGGTAGGCGACACTGAAGCTTTCTTT.

The chain's CDR3 is CASSPPGGGSGELFF. CDR3 bases: TGTGCCAGCAGCCCCCCCGGAGGGGGCTCCGGGGAGCTGTTTTTT. The chain carries TRBV3-1 and TRBJ2-2, with a weak D call TRBD1 (7 bases). CDR1 is LGHDT and CDR2 is YNNKEL in the germline V gene (reference sequence). The CDR3 is 15 amino acids. V gave up 4 bases and J gave up 6 bases, with 15 bases separating them.

The chain joins TRBV5-6 to TRBJ2-3; D remains unclear. V lost 1 base and J lost 2, with 14 bases in between. This CDR3 has 16 amino acids. Looked up from germline, CDR1 is SGHDT and CDR2 is YYEEEE. CDR3: CASSLPAPRATDTQYF. CDR3 bases: TGTGCCAGCAGCTTGCCAGCCCCCCGCGCCACAGATACGCAGTATTTT.

The CDR3 here is CSVLDGRSYEQYF. CDR3 in DNA: TGCAGCGTTCTTGATGGGCGCTCCTACGAGCAGTACTTC. V and J are TRBV29-1 and TRBJ2-7, with D uncertain. The germline CDR1 and CDR2 sequences are SQVTM and ANQGSEA. The CDR3 has 13 residues. Between the trimmed V and J ends, which lost 5 bases and 0 bases, there was a span of 11 bases.

This clonotype was recorded a few times. The chain employs TRBV18 and TRBJ2-1, with 9 positions matching TRBD1. The V segment lost 3 bases and the J segment 3 bases; nucleotides outside the gene matches: 3. The CDR3 spans 15 residues. Germline lookup yields CDR1 KGHSH and CDR2 LQKENI. CDR3 bases: TGTGCCAGCTCACCGAGACAGGGGGACTACAATGAGCAGTTCTTC. It yields the protein CASSPRQGDYNEQFF.

The rearrangement joins TRBV5-1 to TRBJ2-3, with no clear D. CDR1 and CDR2 (germline): SGHRS, YFSETQ. The CDR3 extends over 15 amino acids. The V end was cut by 0 bases, the J end by 0 bases, with 8 bases between. The CDR3 DNA reads as TGCGCCAGCAGCTTGGGCAGCACTAGCACAGATACGCAGTATTTT. Translated: CASSLGSTSTDTQYF.

V usage is TRBV4-1 and J usage is TRBJ1-5, with D hard to call. From germline, CDR1 is MGHRA and CDR2 YSYEKL. V lost 1 base and J lost 0, with 7 bases in between. The CDR3 totals 15 residues. Here the CDR3 reads CASSQVPYSNQPQHF. For the CDR3, the DNA is TGCGCCAGCAGCCAAGTCCCGTATAGCAATCAGCCCCAGCATTTT.

This clonotype was seen more than once but under ten times. The rearrangement uses TRBV18 and TRBJ2-7; tentative D call: TRBD1 (6 bases). The length of the CDR3 is 16 residues. Per germline, CDR1 KGHSH and CDR2 LQKENI. Trimming cost V 4 bases and J 2 bases, with 18 bases left between them. CDR3 DNA sequence: TGTGCCAGCTCACTTCCAGGGGTTCTCGCAGCCTACGAGCAGTACTTC. It encodes CASSLPGVLAAYEQYF.

The rearrangement joins TRBV19 to TRBJ2-1; the D call may be TRBD1 or TRBD2 (5 bases each). Looked up from germline, CDR1 is LNHDA and CDR2 is SQIVND (reference sequence). Trimming took 0 bases from V and 12 from J, leaving 12 bases between them. CDR3 size: 13 residues. The CDR3 sequence: CASSIDGTAGQFF. For the CDR3, the DNA is TGTGCCAGTAGTATAGATGGGACCGCTGGGCAGTTCTTC.

This clonotype was counted only a few times. The chain has TRBV20-1 and TRBJ1-1; 7 nucleotides align to TRBD1. Germline V lookup: CDR1 DFQATT, CDR2 SNEGSKA (reference sequence). The CDR3 extends over 16 amino acids. Trimming took 2 bases from V and 1 from J; bases not matched to a gene: 10. Written as DNA, the CDR3 is TGCAGTGCTAGAAAGCGGGGATCAGGGGGGAACACTGAAGCTTTCTTT. This encodes CSARKRGSGGNTEAFF.

The rearrangement uses TRBV6-5 and TRBJ2-2, with 8 bases aligning to TRBD2. The CDR3 is made up of 16 amino acids. From germline, CDR1 is MNHEY and CDR2 SVGAGI. V dropped 4 bases and J dropped 3; count of bases not matched to a gene: 7. Here the CDR3 DNA reads TGTGCCAGCAGTTCTCGGGGGGGGCCATACACCGGGGAGCTGTTTTTT. Translating it yields CASSSRGGPYTGELFF.

This chain connects TRBV5-1 to TRBJ2-5, with TRBD2 as a possible D gene (6 bases). Germline values: CDR1 SGHRS, CDR2 YFSETQ. Trimming removed 1 base from V and 2 bases from J, with 18 bases in between. This CDR3 comprises 17 residues. The DNA for the CDR3 is TGCGCCAGCAGCTTGCCGGTCGGGGGTCGTAATCAAGAGACCCAGTACTTC. Its translation: CASSLPVGGRNQETQYF.

This clonotype showed up just a few times. The V gene is TRBV7-9, the J gene TRBJ2-7; D perhaps matches TRBD2 (6 bases). This CDR3 spans 16 amino acids. Germline CDR1 is SEHNR and CDR2 is FQNEAQ (reference sequence). Trimming removed 0 bases from V and 6 bases from J, with 18 bases in between. The CDR3, as DNA: TGTGCCAGCAGCTTAGCTGAGGCGGGAAGGGCGGGCGAGCAGTACTTC. Residues: CASSLAEAGRAGEQYF.

This clonotype was counted ten times or more. This chain joins TRBV7-2 and TRBJ2-1; the D gene could be TRBD1 or TRBD2 (7 bases each). V lost 5 bases and J 9 bases, leaving 23 bases between the germline ends. CDR1 and CDR2 from the germline V gene are SGHTA and FQGNSA. The CDR3 contains 16 residues. CDR3 loop: CASSAGRIQGGSEQFF. CDR3 bases: TGTGCCAGCAGCGCAGGCCGAATTCAGGGGGGGAGTGAGCAGTTCTTC.

V gene TRBV7-2 combines with J gene TRBJ2-1; 8 nucleotides line up with TRBD2. The germline V gene has CDR1 SGHTA and CDR2 FQGNSA. V shed 4 bases and J 8 bases; nucleotides not matched to a gene: 16. The CDR3 has 17 residues. The CDR3 protein is CASSSISCCGGIDEQFF. Written as DNA, the CDR3 is TGTGCCAGCAGCTCCATCAGTTGTTGCGGGGGGATCGATGAGCAGTTCTTC.

The chain links TRBV11-2 to TRBJ2-1; 11 nucleotides line up with TRBD1. In germline, CDR1 is SGHAT, CDR2 FQNNGV. This CDR3 is 15 amino acids long. Trimming at V came to 5 bases and at J to 6 bases, leaving 6 bases not matched to a gene. The CDR3 DNA sequence: TGTGCCAGCAGCCCTGGACAGGGGGCTTTCAATGAGCAGTTCTTC. This sequence encodes CASSPGQGAFNEQFF. Variable domain in full (rest from reference TRBV11-2 and TRBJ2-1): EAGVAQSPRYKIIEKRQSVAFWCNPISGHATLYWYQQILGQGPKLLIQFQNNGVVDDSQLPKDRFSAERLKGVDSTLKIQPAKLEDSAVYLCASSPGQGAFNEQFFGPGTRLTVL.

This clonotype was counted only a few times. V and J are TRBV6-1 and TRBJ2-1; 8 nucleotides align to TRBD1. The CDR3 has 15 amino acids. Germline values: CDR1 MNHNS, CDR2 SASEGT. V shed 11 bases and J 4 bases; nucleotides not matched to a gene: 13. CDR3 region: CASMGQGAGYNEQFF. The CDR3 bases are TGTGCCTCGATGGGCCAGGGGGCGGGGTACAATGAGCAGTTCTTC.

This clonotype was seen a few times. In DNA, the CDR3 is TGCAGTGCTAGGATGGGAGCGACCCACAATGAGCAGTTCTTC. As protein: CSARMGATHNEQFF. This chain links TRBV20-1 with TRBJ2-1; weak D call: TRBD2 (5 bases). Per the germline V gene, CDR1 is DFQATT and CDR2 is SNEGSKA (reference sequence). V lost 3 bases, J lost 5 bases, and 14 bases lay in between. The CDR3 sequence is 14 residues long.

This clonotype was observed a few times. The J gene is TRBJ2-6, the V gene TRBV12-3 or TRBV12-4; 9 bases are shared with TRBD1. This CDR3 spans 19 amino acids. Trimming cost V 2 bases and J 0 bases; bases outside gene matches: 8. CDR3 sequence reads: CASSLLLGQGPSGANVLTF. In DNA, the CDR3 is TGTGCCAGCAGTTTATTGTTGGGACAGGGTCCCTCTGGGGCCAACGTCCTGACTTTC.

This clonotype was seen a few times. This sequence joins TRBV7-2 and TRBJ1-1; 8 nucleotides match TRBD1. Germline V gene lookup returns CDR1 SGHTA and CDR2 FQGNSA. J gave up 5 bases and V 2 bases, and 4 bases lay outside the gene matches. There are 14 residues in the CDR3. This CDR3 reads CASSLQGALTEAFF. CDR3 nucleotides: TGTGCCAGCAGCTTACAGGGGGCCCTAACTGAAGCTTTCTTT. The full variable domain, completed using reference TRBV7-2 and TRBJ1-1, is GAGVSQSPSNKVTEKGKDVELRCDPISGHTALYWYRQSLGQGLEFLIYFQGNSAPDKSGLPSDRFSAERTGGSVSTLTIQRTQQEDSAVYLCASSLQGALTEAFFGQGTRLTVV.

This clonotype was found many times. The chain recombines TRBV12-3 or TRBV12-4 with TRBJ2-1; 12 positions agree with TRBD2. The CDR3 has 15 residues. J was trimmed by 4 bases and V by 5 bases; bases with no gene match: 3. As DNA, the CDR3 is TGTGCCAGCAGTCCTAGCGGGGGGGCGTACAATGAGCAGTTCTTC. Its translation is CASSPSGGAYNEQFF.

There are many counts of this clonotype. The J gene is TRBJ2-7, the V gene TRBV7-9; D might be TRBD1 or TRBD2, each matching 5 bases. Germline CDR1 reads SEHNR; CDR2 reads FQNEAQ (reference sequence). The CDR3 sequence is 16 residues long. The V gene lost 6 bases and the J gene lost 0 bases, with 18 bases spanning the gap. CDR3 loop: CASRPTRDRSSYEQYF. The CDR3 coding sequence is TGTGCCAGCAGACCTACCCGGGACCGGAGCTCCTACGAGCAGTACTTC.